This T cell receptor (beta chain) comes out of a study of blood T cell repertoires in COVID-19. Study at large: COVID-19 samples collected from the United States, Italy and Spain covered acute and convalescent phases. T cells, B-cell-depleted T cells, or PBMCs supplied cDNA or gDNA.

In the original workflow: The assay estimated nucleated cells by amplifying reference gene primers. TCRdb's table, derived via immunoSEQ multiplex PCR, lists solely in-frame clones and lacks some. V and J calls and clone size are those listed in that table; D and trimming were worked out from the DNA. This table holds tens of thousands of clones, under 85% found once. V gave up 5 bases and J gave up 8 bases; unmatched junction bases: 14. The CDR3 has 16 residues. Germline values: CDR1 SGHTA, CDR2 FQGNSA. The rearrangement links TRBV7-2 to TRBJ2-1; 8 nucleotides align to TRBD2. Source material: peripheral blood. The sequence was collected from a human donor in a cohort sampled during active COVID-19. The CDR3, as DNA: TGTGCCAGCAGCGTCGGGGGGGGAGCAAGTGGGTATGAGCAGTTCTTC. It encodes CASSVGGGASGYEQFF.